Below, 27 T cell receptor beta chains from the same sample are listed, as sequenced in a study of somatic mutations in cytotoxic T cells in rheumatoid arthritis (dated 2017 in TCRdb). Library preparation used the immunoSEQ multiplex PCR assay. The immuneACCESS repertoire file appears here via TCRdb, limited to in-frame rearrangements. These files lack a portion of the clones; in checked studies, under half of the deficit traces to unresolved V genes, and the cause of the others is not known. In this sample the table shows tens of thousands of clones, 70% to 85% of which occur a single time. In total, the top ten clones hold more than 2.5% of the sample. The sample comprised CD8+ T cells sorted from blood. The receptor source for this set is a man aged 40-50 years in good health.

The DNA for the CDR3 is TGTGCCAGCAGCGTAGTGGGGGAACCCTACAATGAGCAGTTCTTC. It codes for CASSVVGEPYNEQFF. V and J are TRBV9 and TRBJ2-1; either TRBD1 or TRBD2 may fit D (5 bases each). Trimming left V 0 bases short and J 2 bases short, with 9 bases between. In germline, CDR1 is SGDLS, CDR2 YYNGEE. The CDR3 sequence is 15 residues long. The full variable domain, its missing parts supplied by reference TRBV9 and TRBJ2-1, is DSGVTQTPKHLITATGQRVTLRCSPRSGDLSVYWYQQSLDQGLQFLIQYYNGEERAKGNILERFSAQQFPDLHSELNLSSLELGDSALYFCASSVVGEPYNEQFFGPGTRLTVL.

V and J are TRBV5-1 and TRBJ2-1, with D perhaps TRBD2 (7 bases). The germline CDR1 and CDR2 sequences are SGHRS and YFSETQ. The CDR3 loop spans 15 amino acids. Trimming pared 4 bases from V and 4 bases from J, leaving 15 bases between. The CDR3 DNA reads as TGCGCCAGCAGCCCCGAGGGGGGGGTTTACAATGAGCAGTTCTTC. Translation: CASSPEGGVYNEQFF.

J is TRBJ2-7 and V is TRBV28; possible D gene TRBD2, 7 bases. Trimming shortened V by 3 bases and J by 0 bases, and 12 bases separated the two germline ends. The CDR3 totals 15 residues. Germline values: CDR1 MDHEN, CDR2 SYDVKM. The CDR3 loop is CASSFPGGLSYEQYF. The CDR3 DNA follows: TGTGCCAGCAGTTTCCCGGGGGGCCTCTCCTACGAGCAGTACTTC.

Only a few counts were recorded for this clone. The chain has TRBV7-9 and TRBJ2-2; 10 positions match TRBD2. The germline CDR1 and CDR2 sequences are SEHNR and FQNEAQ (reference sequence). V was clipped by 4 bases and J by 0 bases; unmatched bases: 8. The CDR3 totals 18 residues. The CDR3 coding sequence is TGTGCCAGCAGCTCCCAGCGGGAGGGCCCTTCGAACACCGGGGAGCTGTTTTTT. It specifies CASSSQREGPSNTGELFF.

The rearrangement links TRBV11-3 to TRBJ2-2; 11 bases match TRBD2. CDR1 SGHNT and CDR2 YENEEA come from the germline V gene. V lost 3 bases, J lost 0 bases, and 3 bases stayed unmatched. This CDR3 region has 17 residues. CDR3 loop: CASSFRLAGTNTGELFF. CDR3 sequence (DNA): TGTGCCAGCAGCTTTAGACTAGCGGGGACGAACACCGGGGAGCTGTTTTTT.

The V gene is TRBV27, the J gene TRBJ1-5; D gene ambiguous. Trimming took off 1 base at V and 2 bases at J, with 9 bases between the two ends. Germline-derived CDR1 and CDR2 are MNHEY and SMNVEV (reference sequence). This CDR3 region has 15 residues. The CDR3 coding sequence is TGTGCCAGCAGTTTATATCCTGGGGGCAATCAGCCCCAGCATTTT. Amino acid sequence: CASSLYPGGNQPQHF.

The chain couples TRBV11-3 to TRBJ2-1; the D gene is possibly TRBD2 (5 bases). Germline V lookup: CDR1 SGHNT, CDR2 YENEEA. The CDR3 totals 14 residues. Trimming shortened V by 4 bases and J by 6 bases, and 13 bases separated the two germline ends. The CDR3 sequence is CASSYPGVVNEQFF. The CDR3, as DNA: TGTGCCAGCAGCTACCCCGGGGTAGTCAATGAGCAGTTCTTC.

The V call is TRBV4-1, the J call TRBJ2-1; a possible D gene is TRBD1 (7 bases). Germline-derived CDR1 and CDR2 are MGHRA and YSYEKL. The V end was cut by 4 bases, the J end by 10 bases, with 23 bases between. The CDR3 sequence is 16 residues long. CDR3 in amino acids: CASSRSSGTQGGEQFF. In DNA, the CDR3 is TGCGCCAGCAGCCGGTCCTCCGGGACCCAGGGGGGAGAGCAGTTCTTC.

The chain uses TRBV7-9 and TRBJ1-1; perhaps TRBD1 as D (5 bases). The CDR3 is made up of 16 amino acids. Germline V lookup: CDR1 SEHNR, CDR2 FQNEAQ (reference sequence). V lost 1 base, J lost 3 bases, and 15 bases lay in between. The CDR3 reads CASSLGRGLLHTEAFF. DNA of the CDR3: TGTGCCAGCAGCTTAGGGAGGGGCTTACTACACACTGAAGCTTTCTTT.

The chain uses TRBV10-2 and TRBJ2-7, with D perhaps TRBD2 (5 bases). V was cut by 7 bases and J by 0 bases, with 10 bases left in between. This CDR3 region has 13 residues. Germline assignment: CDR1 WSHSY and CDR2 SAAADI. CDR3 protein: CASTAGPSYEQYF. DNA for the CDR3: TGCGCCAGCACGGCGGGTCCCTCCTACGAGCAGTACTTC.

CDR3 loop: CASSQDGSAYSNQPQHF. The CDR3 nucleotides are TGCGCCAGCAGCCAAGATGGGTCCGCTTATAGCAATCAGCCCCAGCATTTT. V and J are TRBV4-3 and TRBJ1-5; D gene ambiguous. The CDR3 sequence is 17 residues long. Germline assignment: CDR1 LGHNA and CDR2 YSLEER. Deletions cut 0 bases from V and 0 bases from J, with 12 bases between.

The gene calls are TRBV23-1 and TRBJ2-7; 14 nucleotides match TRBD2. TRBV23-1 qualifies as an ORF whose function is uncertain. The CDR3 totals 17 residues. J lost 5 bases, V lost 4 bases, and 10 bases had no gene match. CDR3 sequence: CASSLLGLAGAEHEQYF. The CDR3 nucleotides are TGCGCCAGCAGTCTCTTGGGACTAGCGGGAGCAGAGCACGAGCAGTACTTC.

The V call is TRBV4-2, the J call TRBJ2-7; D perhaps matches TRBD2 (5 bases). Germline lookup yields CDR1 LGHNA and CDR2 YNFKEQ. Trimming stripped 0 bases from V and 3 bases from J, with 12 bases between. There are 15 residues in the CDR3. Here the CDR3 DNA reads TGTGCCAGCAGCCAAGAGAGCGGCGTGCACTACGAGCAGTACTTC. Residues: CASSQESGVHYEQYF.

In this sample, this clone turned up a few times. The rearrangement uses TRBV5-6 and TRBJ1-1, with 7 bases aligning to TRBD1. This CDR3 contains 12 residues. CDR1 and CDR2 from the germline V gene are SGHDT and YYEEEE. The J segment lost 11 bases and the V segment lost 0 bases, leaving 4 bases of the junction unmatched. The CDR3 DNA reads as TGTGCCAGCAGCTTGGGGCAGGGGGACGCTTTCTTT. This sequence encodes CASSLGQGDAFF.

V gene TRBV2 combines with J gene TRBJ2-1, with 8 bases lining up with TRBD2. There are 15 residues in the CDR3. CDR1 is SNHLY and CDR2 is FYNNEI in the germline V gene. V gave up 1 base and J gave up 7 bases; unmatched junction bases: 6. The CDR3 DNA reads TGTGCCAGCAGTGAAGATAGCGGGAACGAGAATGAGCAGTTCTTC. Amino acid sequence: CASSEDSGNENEQFF.

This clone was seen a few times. The CDR3 here is CASSPGQGSYGYTF. The DNA for the CDR3 is TGCGCCAGCAGCCCGGGACAGGGGAGCTATGGCTACACCTTC. The V call is TRBV4-1, the J call TRBJ1-2; 10 bases align to TRBD1. The CDR3 runs 14 residues. The J segment lost 4 bases and the V segment lost 4 bases, leaving 3 bases of the junction unmatched. Germline loops: CDR1 MGHRA, CDR2 YSYEKL.

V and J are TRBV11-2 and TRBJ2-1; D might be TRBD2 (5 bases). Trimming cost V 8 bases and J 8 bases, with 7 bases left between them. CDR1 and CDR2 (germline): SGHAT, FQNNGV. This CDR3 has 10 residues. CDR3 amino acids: CASLGDEQFF. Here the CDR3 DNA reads TGTGCCAGCTTGGGAGATGAGCAGTTCTTC.

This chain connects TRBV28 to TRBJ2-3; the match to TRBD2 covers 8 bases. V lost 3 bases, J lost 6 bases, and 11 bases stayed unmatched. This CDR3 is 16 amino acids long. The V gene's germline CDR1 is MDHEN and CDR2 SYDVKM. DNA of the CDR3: TGTGCCAGCAGTTTCCTAGCGGGTGGGTGGGTGGATACGCAGTATTTT. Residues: CASSFLAGGWVDTQYF. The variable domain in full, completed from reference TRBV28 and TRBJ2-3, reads DVKVTQSSRYLVKRTGEKVFLECVQDMDHENMFWYRQDPGLGLRLIYFSYDVKMKEKGDIPEGYSVSREKKERFSLILESASTNQTSMYLCASSFLAGGWVDTQYFGPGTRLTVL.

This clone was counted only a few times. This CDR3 reads CASTSPRGEGNQPQHF. Here the CDR3 DNA reads TGTGCCAGCACCTCTCCTAGGGGAGAGGGTAATCAGCCCCAGCATTTT. The chain has TRBV7-2 and TRBJ1-5; possible D gene TRBD1, 5 bases. This CDR3 contains 16 residues. The V end was cut by 7 bases, the J end by 4 bases, with 20 bases between. Germline loops: CDR1 SGHTA, CDR2 FQGNSA.

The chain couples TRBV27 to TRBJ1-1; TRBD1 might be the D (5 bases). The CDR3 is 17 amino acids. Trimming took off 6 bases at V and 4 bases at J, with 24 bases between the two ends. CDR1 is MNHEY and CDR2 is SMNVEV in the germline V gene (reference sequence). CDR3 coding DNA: TGTGCCAGCAGCTTACACCGGGACGGAGGATTGAGCACTGAAGCTTTCTTT. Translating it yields CASSLHRDGGLSTEAFF.

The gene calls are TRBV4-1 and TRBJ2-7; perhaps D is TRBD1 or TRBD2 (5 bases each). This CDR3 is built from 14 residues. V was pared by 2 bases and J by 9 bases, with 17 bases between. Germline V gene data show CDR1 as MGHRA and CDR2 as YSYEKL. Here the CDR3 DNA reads TGCGCCAGCAGCCAATTACAGGACCTCGGGGTGCAGTACTTC. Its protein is CASSQLQDLGVQYF.

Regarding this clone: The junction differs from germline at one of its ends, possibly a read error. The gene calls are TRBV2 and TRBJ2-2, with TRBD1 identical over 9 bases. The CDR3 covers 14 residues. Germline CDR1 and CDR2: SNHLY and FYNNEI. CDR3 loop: CASTGQGNTEELFF. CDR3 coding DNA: TGTGCCAGCACTGGACAGGGGAACACCGAGGAGCTGTTTTTT.

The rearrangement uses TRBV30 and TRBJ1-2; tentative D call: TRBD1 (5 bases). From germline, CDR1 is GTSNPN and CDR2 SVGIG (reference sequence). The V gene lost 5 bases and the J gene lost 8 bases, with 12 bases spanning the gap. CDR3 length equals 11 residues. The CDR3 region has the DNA TGTGCCTGGGACGACAGATACGGCTACACCTTC. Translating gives CAWDDRYGYTF.

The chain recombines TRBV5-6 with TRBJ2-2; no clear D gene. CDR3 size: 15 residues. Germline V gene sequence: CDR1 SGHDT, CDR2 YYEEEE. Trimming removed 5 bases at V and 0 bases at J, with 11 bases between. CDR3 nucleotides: TGTGCCAGCAGTTACGGACCGACGAACACCGGGGAGCTGTTTTTT. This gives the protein CASSYGPTNTGELFF.

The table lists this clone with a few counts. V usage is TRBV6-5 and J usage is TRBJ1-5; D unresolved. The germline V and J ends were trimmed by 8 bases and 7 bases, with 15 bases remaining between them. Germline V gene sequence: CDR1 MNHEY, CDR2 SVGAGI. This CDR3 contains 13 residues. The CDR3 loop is CASREGRGQPQHF. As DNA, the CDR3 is TGTGCCAGCCGAGAAGGGAGAGGACAGCCCCAGCATTTT.

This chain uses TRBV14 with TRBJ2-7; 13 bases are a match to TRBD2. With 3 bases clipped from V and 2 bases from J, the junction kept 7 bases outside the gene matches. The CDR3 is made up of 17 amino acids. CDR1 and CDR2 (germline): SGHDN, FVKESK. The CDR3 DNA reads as TGTGCCAGCAGCCAGGCGGGACTAGCGGGAAGGACCTACGAGCAGTACTTC. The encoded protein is CASSQAGLAGRTYEQYF.

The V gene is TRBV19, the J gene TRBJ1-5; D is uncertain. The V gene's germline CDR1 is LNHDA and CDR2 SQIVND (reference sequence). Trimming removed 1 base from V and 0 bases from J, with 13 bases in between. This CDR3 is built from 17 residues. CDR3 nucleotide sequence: TGTGCCAGTAGTATAGTGGTGGTTGGGGTTAGCAATCAGCCCCAGCATTTT. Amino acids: CASSIVVVGVSNQPQHF. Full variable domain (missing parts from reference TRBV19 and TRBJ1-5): DGGITQSPKYLFRKEGQNVTLSCEQNLNHDAMYWYRQDPGQGLRLIYYSQIVNDFQKGDIAEGYSVSREKKESFPLTVTSAQKNPTAFYLCASSIVVVGVSNQPQHFGDGTRLSIL.